The 10 T cell receptor beta chains listed next were all sequenced from one sample in a study of CD8+CD57+ T cells in acquired aplastic anemia. The use of genomic DNA as template underpinned the TCR beta VDJ and CDR3 profiling. TCRdb itself ran the reads through MiXCR, one entry per CDR3 protein. This table holds around 230,000 distinct CDR3 sequences, around 60% found once. The sequenced material came from sorted CD4+, CD8+, or CD8+CD57+ T cells (not recorded which) from PBMCs. The receptors come from a human donor in good health.

This clonotype was counted a few times. The chain carries TRBV7-2 and TRBJ1-1; TRBD1 agrees at 7 bases. With V trimmed by 5 bases and J by 1 base, 7 bases remained unmatched. Germline CDR1 and CDR2: SGHTA and FQGNSA. The CDR3 covers 15 residues. The CDR3 protein is CASSRRTGGNTEAFF. The CDR3 nucleotides are TGTGCCAGCAGCCGGCGGACAGGCGGGAACACTGAAGCTTTCTTT.

The V call is TRBV7-9, the J call TRBJ1-4; no firm D call. The CDR3 spans 16 residues. The V end was cut by 4 bases, the J end by 5 bases, with 17 bases between. CDR1 is SEHNR and CDR2 is FQNEAQ in the germline V gene (reference sequence). CDR3 residues: CASSSSTFFQNEKLFF. CDR3 coding DNA: TGTGCCAGCAGCTCCTCGACATTCTTTCAGAATGAAAAACTGTTTTTT.

The chain has TRBV6-5 and TRBJ1-1; TRBD1 might be the D (6 bases). Germline lookup yields CDR1 MNHEY and CDR2 SVGAGI. Trimming took off 0 bases at V and 3 bases at J, with 14 bases between the two ends. CDR3 length: 16 amino acids. CDR3 nucleotides: TGTGCCAGCAGTTACTCGGGGGGGGCGCCGGACACTGAAGCTTTCTTT. Protein product: CASSYSGGAPDTEAFF.

CDR3 sequence (DNA): TGCAGTGCTAGAGAAGGCAATTCACCCCTCCACTTT. Amino acid sequence: CSAREGNSPLHF. V and J are TRBV20-1 and TRBJ1-6; D is ambiguous. The V end lost 0 bases, the J end lost 7 bases, and 4 bases lay between the germline ends. Germline CDR1 and CDR2: DFQATT and SNEGSKA (reference sequence). The CDR3 contains 12 residues.

This CDR3 reads CASSSWTGDSPLHF. CDR3 sequence (DNA): TGTGCCAGCAGCTCATGGACAGGGGATTCACCCCTCCACTTT. The chain carries TRBV7-9 and TRBJ1-6; 9 bases are a match to TRBD1. The CDR3 covers 14 residues. The J segment lost 8 bases and the V segment lost 4 bases, leaving 3 bases of the junction unmatched. Per germline, CDR1 SEHNR and CDR2 FQNEAQ (reference sequence).

This clonotype was counted only a few times. This chain connects TRBV7-6 to TRBJ2-7; TRBD1 agrees at 9 bases. Germline V lookup: CDR1 SGHVS, CDR2 FNYEAQ. CDR3 length: 14 residues. The V segment lost 5 bases and the J segment 3 bases; nucleotides outside the gene matches: 5. CDR3 loop: CASSRTGEGYEQYF. CDR3 coding DNA: TGTGCCAGCAGCAGGACAGGGGAAGGCTACGAGCAGTACTTC.

The chain combines TRBV20-1 with TRBJ1-1; tentatively, D is TRBD1 (5 bases). Germline loops: CDR1 DFQATT, CDR2 SNEGSKA (reference sequence). This CDR3 contains 13 residues. The V end lost 0 bases, the J end lost 0 bases, and 5 bases lay between the germline ends. The CDR3 nucleotides read TGCAGTGCTAGAGACAGGGTGAACACTGAAGCTTTCTTT. Its protein product is CSARDRVNTEAFF.

J is TRBJ1-1 and V is TRBV6-5, with 7 bases lining up with TRBD1. This CDR3 contains 13 residues. Germline values: CDR1 MNHEY, CDR2 SVGAGI. Trimming at V came to 2 bases and at J to 5 bases, leaving 2 bases not matched to a gene. The CDR3 sequence: CASSYDRVTEAFF. The CDR3 nucleotides read TGTGCCAGCAGTTACGACAGGGTAACTGAAGCTTTCTTT.

This clonotype was found many times. The rearrangement uses TRBV6-4 and TRBJ2-5; 14 bases map to TRBD2. Germline-derived CDR1 and CDR2 are MRHNA and SNTAGT. The CDR3 loop spans 15 amino acids. Unmatched junction bases numbered 2, after V lost 4 bases and J lost 4 bases. The CDR3: CASSAGTSGGETQYF. In DNA form, the CDR3 reads TGTGCCAGCAGTGCCGGGACTAGCGGGGGAGAGACCCAGTACTTC.

The J gene is TRBJ2-3, the V gene TRBV6-1; weak D call: TRBD1 (6 bases). Germline V lookup: CDR1 MNHNS, CDR2 SASEGT. V lost 0 bases, J lost 11 bases, and 18 bases lay in between. This CDR3 comprises 15 residues. The CDR3 nucleotides read TGTGCCAGCAGTGAAGCGGCAGGGGAGTACTACGAGCAGTATTTT. Translated, it gives CASSEAAGEYYEQYF.